A selection of T cell receptor beta chains follows, all from one sample in a study of cytomegalovirus exposure and HLA in healthy donors. Data came from immunoSEQ multiplex PCR; TCRdb stores just in-frame clones and leaves some out. The repertoire has some 150,000 clones, 80% of them found once; the top ten carry roughly 4.7%. The sequenced sample consisted of PBMCs. The receptor set was obtained from a male donor in good health and CMV-seronegative. The CDR3 runs from the conserved cysteine through the conserved F or W. The D gene is left open where the match is weak. Expanded clones get a size class; other rows say once, few or many, or leave the size out.

>TRBV6-1|TRBJ2-3|NA|NA
TGTGCCAGCAGTTTCGGCAGGGGAGGGTCAGATACGCAGTATTTT
CASSFGRGGSDTQYF
>TRBV27|TRBJ2-7|NA|NA
TGTGCCAGCGCGGAGGGCGACTCCTACGAGCAGTACTTC
CASAEGDSYEQYF
>TRBV28|TRBJ1-5|once|TRBD1
TGTGCCAGCAGCAAGCCGGGACAGGGGCATCAGCCCCAGCATTTT
CASSKPGQGHQPQHF
>TRBV6-6|TRBJ2-5|NA|NA
TGTGCCAGCAGTTACGGCGGCGGGGTGCATGGGGAGACCCAGTACTTC
CASSYGGGVHGETQYF
>TRBV7-2|TRBJ2-7|NA|NA
TGTGCCAGCAGCTTAAATATGCGGGAGCAGTACTTC
CASSLNMREQYF
>TRBV5-6|TRBJ1-2|once|NA
TGTGCCAGCAGCTTGTCCAGCAGCAATGGAGATGGCTACACCTTC
CASSLSSSNGDGYTF
>TRBV7-8|TRBJ2-4|NA|NA
TGTGCCAGCAGCTTAGGAGGTGGAGACATTCAGTACTTC
CASSLGGGDIQYF
>TRBV7-8|TRBJ2-2|NA|NA
TGTGCCAGCAGCTTGTTCGGGAACACCGGGGAGCTGTTTTTT
CASSLFGNTGELFF
>TRBV7-9|TRBJ2-6|NA|NA
TGTGCCAGCAGCTTAGACGGGTTTGGGGCCAACGTCCTGACTTTC
CASSLDGFGANVLTF
>TRBV4-3|TRBJ2-3|NA|TRBD2
TGCGCCAGCAGCCAAGTCCCCCGGGGGGAGTTCACAGATACGCAGTATTTT
CASSQVPRGEFTDTQYF
>TRBV5-1|TRBJ2-5|NA|TRBD1
TGCGCCAGCAGCTTAACAGGGGAGGAGACCCAGTACTTC
CASSLTGEETQYF
>TRBV19|TRBJ1-2|NA|NA
TGTGCCAGTAGTATCGCCGGGGGTTCGTATGGCTACACCTTC
CASSIAGGSYGYTF
>TRBV7-8|TRBJ2-1|NA|NA
TGTGCCAGCAGCTTAGACGGGGGAAATGAGCAGTTCTTC
CASSLDGGNEQFF